This T cell receptor beta chain was sequenced during a study of blood T cell repertoires in COVID-19. Overall study: Sites across the United States, Italy and Spain contributed samples from acute and convalescent COVID-19.

Losses at the gene ends were 3 bases for V and 4 bases for J; bases not matched to a gene: 9. Germline CDR1 and CDR2: DFQATT and SNEGSKA (reference sequence). The CDR3 covers 15 residues. Participants came from about 23 US areas, aged roughly 18 to 95 years. Clinical histories supplied by participants themselves formed the basis of cohort assignment. Authors' analysis steps: Reference gene primer amplification gave nucleated cell count estimates. Profiled with immunoSEQ multiplex PCR; TCRdb holds only in-frame clones, not every one. From that table come the V and J calls and clone size; the DNA was used to work out D and trimming. The data show 170,000 or so clones, more than 80% seen once.

The source of this sequence is a man between 35 and 55 years old who had recovered from COVID-19. This chain joins TRBV20-1 and TRBJ1-1; 9 positions match TRBD1. The source material was PBMCs or T cells enriched from blood (not recorded which). In nucleotides, the CDR3 is TGCAGTGCTAGTCACAGGGGGCTTGACGCCACTGAAGCTTTCTTT. Translating gives CSASHRGLDATEAFF.